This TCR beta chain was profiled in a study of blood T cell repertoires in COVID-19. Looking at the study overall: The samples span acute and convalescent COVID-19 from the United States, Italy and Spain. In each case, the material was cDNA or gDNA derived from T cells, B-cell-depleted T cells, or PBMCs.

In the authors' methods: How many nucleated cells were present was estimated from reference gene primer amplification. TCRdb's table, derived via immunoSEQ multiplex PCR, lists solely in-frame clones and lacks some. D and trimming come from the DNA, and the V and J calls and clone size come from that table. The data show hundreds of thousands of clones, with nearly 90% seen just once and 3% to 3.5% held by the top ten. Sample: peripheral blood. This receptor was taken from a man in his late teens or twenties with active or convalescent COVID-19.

The CDR3 sequence is CASSMGQGNVDEQYF. The CDR3 DNA is TGTGCCAGCAGCATGGGACAGGGGAACGTGGACGAGCAGTACTTC. V gene TRBV11-3 combines with J gene TRBJ2-7, with 10 bases lining up with TRBD1. This CDR3 is 15 amino acids long. Germline values: CDR1 SGHNT, CDR2 YENEEA. With V trimmed by 5 bases and J by 5 bases, 9 bases remained unmatched.